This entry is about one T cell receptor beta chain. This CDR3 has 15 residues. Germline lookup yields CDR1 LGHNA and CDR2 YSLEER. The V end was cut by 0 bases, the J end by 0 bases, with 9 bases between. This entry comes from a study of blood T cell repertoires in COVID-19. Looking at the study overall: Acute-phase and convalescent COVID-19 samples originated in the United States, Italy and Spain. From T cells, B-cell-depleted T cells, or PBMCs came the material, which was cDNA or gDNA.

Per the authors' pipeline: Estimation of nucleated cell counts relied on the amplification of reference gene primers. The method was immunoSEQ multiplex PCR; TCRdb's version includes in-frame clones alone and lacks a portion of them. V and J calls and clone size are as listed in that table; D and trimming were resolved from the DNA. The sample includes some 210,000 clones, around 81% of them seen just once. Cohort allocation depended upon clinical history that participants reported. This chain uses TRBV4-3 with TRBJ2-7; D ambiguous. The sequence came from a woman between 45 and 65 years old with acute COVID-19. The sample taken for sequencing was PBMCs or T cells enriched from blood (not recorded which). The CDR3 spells CASSQELLSSYEQYF. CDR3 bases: TGCGCCAGCAGCCAAGAGTTACTCTCCTCCTACGAGCAGTACTTC.